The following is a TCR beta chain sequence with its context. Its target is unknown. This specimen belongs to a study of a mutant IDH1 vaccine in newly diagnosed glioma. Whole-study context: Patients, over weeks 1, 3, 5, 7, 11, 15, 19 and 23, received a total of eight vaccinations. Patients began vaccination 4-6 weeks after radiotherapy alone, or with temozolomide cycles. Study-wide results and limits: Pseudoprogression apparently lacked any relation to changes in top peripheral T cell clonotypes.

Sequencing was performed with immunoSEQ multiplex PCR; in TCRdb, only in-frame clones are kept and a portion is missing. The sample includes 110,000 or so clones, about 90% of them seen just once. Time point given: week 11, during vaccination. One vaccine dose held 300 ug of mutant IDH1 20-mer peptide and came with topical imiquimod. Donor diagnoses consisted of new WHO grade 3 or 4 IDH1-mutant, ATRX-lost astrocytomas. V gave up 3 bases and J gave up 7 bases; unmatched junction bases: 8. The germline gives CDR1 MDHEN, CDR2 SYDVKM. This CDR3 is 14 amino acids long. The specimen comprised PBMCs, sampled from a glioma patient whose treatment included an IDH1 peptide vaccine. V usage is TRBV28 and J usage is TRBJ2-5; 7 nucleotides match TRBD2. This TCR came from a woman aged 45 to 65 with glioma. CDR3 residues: CASSLSSGPRTQYF. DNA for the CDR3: TGTGCCAGCAGTTTGTCTAGCGGCCCCAGGACCCAGTACTTC.